This T cell receptor (beta chain) came from a study of CD8+ T cells in alopecia areata. This clone has a handful of counts. Its antigen is unknown. Additional DNA sequences in this sample encode the identical CDR3. Study-level points and caveats: Persistence during tofacitinib was seen for many expanded lesional clones in scalp and blood.

The treatment here: oral pan-JAK inhibitor, 5-10 mg twice daily. Investigators isolated RNA and reverse transcribed it into cDNA to act as the sequencing template. The assay was immunoSEQ multiplex PCR, and TCRdb's table has in-frame clones only and misses some. The sample holds fewer than 350,000 clones, about three fifths seen once. Germline V gene sequence: CDR1 MDHEN, CDR2 SYDVKM. Trimming took off 5 bases at V and 0 bases at J, with 11 bases between the two ends. The CDR3 runs to 15 residues. This rearrangement joins TRBV28 to TRBJ2-1; TRBD2 might be the D (6 bases). This receptor was obtained from a human donor with alopecia areata. The material was CD4+ T cells sorted from blood, obtained at week 24, from a patient treated with tofacitinib. CDR3: CASSLGGSSYNEQFF. The CDR3 region has the DNA TGTGCCAGCAGTCTCGGGGGAAGCTCCTACAATGAGCAGTTCTTC. Combining the CDR3 with reference TRBV28 and TRBJ2-1 gives the whole variable domain DVKVTQSSRYLVKRTGEKVFLECVQDMDHENMFWYRQDPGLGLRLIYFSYDVKMKEKGDIPEGYSVSREKKERFSLILESASTNQTSMYLCASSLGGSSYNEQFFGPGTRLTVL.